This T cell receptor (beta chain) was found in a study of cytomegalovirus exposure and HLA in healthy donors. Primers included in the PCR were 60 Vbeta and 13 Jbeta primers. Sequenced by immunoSEQ multiplex PCR; TCRdb stores in-frame clones only, minus some. This sample has around 100,000 clones; about 77% occur once, and the top ten carry around 4.4%. The V end lost 1 base, the J end lost 5 bases, and 6 bases lay between the germline ends. CDR1 is SGHKS, CDR2 YYEKEE, per germline (reference sequence). The CDR3 covers 12 residues. The chain carries TRBV5-5 and TRBJ1-1; D is unresolved. Material: PBMCs. The receptor comes from a male donor in good health and CMV-seropositive. As DNA, the CDR3 is TGTGCCAGCAGCTTGCTTCGGACTGAAGCTTTCTTT. Translating gives CASSLLRTEAFF.